Each of the 27 T cell receptor beta chains below was sequenced from the same sample in a study of OX40 agonist ivuxolimab in advanced cancers. The repertoire was sequenced with immunoSEQ multiplex PCR; TCRdb's copy has only in-frame clones and lacks some. The sample shows around 87,000 clones, roughly 94% of them seen only once. The sample consisted of CD4+ or CD8+ T cells sorted from blood, taken in a trial of the OX40 agonist ivuxolimab. The receptors originated from an adult with an advanced solid tumor such as melanoma, head and neck, liver or kidney cancer.

The gene calls are TRBV25-1 and TRBJ2-5; TRBD2 agrees at 8 bases. The CDR3 is 11 amino acids. V lost 8 bases and J lost 12; bases outside the gene matches: 8. Per the germline V gene, CDR1 is MGHDK and CDR2 is SYGVNS. The CDR3 sequence is CASRGGREEYF. The CDR3 region has the DNA TGTGCCAGCCGAGGCGGGCGGGAGGAGTACTTC.

The J gene is TRBJ2-7, the V gene TRBV29-1, with D perhaps TRBD1 (6 bases). CDR1 and CDR2 (germline): SQVTM, ANQGSEA. The CDR3 contains 13 residues. Trimming pared 6 bases from V and 0 bases from J, leaving 12 bases between. The CDR3 DNA sequence: TGCAGCGTCTTCCAGGGGCCCTCCTACGAGCAGTACTTC. Its protein is CSVFQGPSYEQYF.

The chain links TRBV6-5 to TRBJ1-1; D may be TRBD1 (5 bases). Trimming pared 5 bases from V and 3 bases from J, leaving 10 bases between. The CDR3 is made up of 13 amino acids. CDR1 MNHEY and CDR2 SVGAGI come from the germline V gene. CDR3 loop: CASSQQEYTEAFF. CDR3 bases: TGTGCCAGCAGTCAACAGGAGTACACTGAAGCTTTCTTT.

The chain carries TRBV7-9 and TRBJ2-5, with D possibly being TRBD1 or TRBD2 (5 bases each). Trimming removed 4 bases from V and 1 base from J, with 19 bases in between. The CDR3 extends over 17 amino acids. CDR1 is SEHNR and CDR2 is FQNEAQ in the germline V gene (reference sequence). The CDR3 nucleotides are TGTGCCAGCAGCTCCTCCCAGGGAATGAGGGCCCAAGAGACCCAGTACTTC. Translated, it gives CASSSSQGMRAQETQYF. The whole variable domain, remainder taken from reference TRBV7-9 and TRBJ2-5, is DTGVSQNPRHKITKRGQNVTFRCDPISEHNRLYWYRQTLGQGPEFLTYFQNEAQLEKSRLLSDRFSAERPKGSFSTLEIQRTEQGDSAMYLCASSSSQGMRAQETQYFGPGTRLLVL.

This clone was seen a single time. The chain carries TRBV4-1 and TRBJ1-1, with 8 bases fitting TRBD1. After removal of 0 bases from V and 5 bases from J, the junction contained 5 bases not matched to a gene. This CDR3 comprises 15 residues. Per the germline V gene, CDR1 is MGHRA and CDR2 is YSYEKL. CDR3 sequence: CASSQETGERTEAFF. CDR3 sequence (DNA): TGCGCCAGCAGCCAAGAGACAGGGGAGAGGACTGAAGCTTTCTTT.

This chain connects TRBV9 to TRBJ1-5; a possible D gene is TRBD1 (6 bases). The V and J ends lost 7 bases and 0 bases respectively, with 20 bases between them. The CDR3 totals 17 residues. Germline CDR1 SGDLS, CDR2 YYNGEE. The CDR3 is CASGQQGPGDSNQPQHF. The DNA of the CDR3 is TGTGCCAGCGGCCAACAGGGTCCCGGAGATAGCAATCAGCCCCAGCATTTT.

DNA of the CDR3: TGTGCCAGCAGCCAAGATAGCGGGAGGGCCTACAATGAGCAGTTCTTC. Amino acid sequence: CASSQDSGRAYNEQFF. The chain links TRBV4-2 to TRBJ2-1, with 11 bases that match TRBD2. Unmatched junction bases numbered 0, after V lost 0 bases and J lost 2 bases. The V gene's germline CDR1 is LGHNA and CDR2 YNFKEQ. This CDR3 is built from 16 residues.

V gene TRBV30 combines with J gene TRBJ1-5; no clear D gene. Germline CDR1 and CDR2: GTSNPN and SVGIG (reference sequence). The CDR3 length is 13 residues. Trimming took 0 bases from V and 5 from J, leaving 8 bases between them. CDR3 DNA: TGTGCCTGGAGTGTAGACGGCTATCAGCCCCAGCATTTT. Its translation is CAWSVDGYQPQHF.

This clone was seen a few times. This chain connects TRBV25-1 to TRBJ2-7; D gene unclear. CDR3 length equals 10 residues. Germline-derived CDR1 and CDR2 are MGHDK and SYGVNS. The V end was cut by 8 bases, the J end by 2 bases, with 4 bases between. The CDR3 DNA reads as TGTGCCAGCGGAACCTACGAGCAGTACTTC. It is translated as CASGTYEQYF.

This clone was picked up one time. The rearrangement uses TRBV7-2 and TRBJ2-3; maybe TRBD1 (7 bases). This CDR3 region has 12 residues. V dropped 5 bases and J dropped 6 bases, with 9 bases sitting between them. Germline CDR1 and CDR2: SGHTA and FQGNSA. CDR3 nucleotide sequence: TGTGCCAGCAGCCCAGGGGGGGATACGCAGTATTTT. As protein: CASSPGGDTQYF.

The J gene is TRBJ1-4, the V gene TRBV19; D is possibly TRBD1 (5 bases). The CDR3 contains 12 residues. Germline V gene sequence: CDR1 LNHDA, CDR2 SQIVND (reference sequence). The V end was cut by 4 bases, the J end by 7 bases, with 7 bases between. CDR3 amino acids: CASSTGGEKLFF. Written as DNA, the CDR3 is TGTGCCAGTAGTACTGGGGGTGAAAAACTGTTTTTT.

V is TRBV6-5 and J is TRBJ2-2; D is undetermined. V dropped 0 bases and J dropped 6 bases, with 5 bases sitting between them. CDR3 size: 13 residues. Germline V CDR1 and CDR2: MNHEY, SVGAGI. CDR3 coding DNA: TGTGCCAGCAGTTACTCGATCGCCGGGGAGCTGTTTTTT. It translates to CASSYSIAGELFF.

The chain links TRBV5-1 to TRBJ2-4, with 9 nucleotides matching TRBD1. V shed 0 bases, J shed 4 bases, and the junction held 5 bases outside the gene matches. The germline V gene has CDR1 SGHRS and CDR2 YFSETQ. CDR3 length equals 16 residues. This CDR3 is CASSLGTGGFKNIQYF. The CDR3 coding sequence is TGCGCCAGCAGCTTGGGTACAGGGGGCTTTAAAAACATTCAGTACTTC.

This chain joins TRBV14 and TRBJ1-2, with a possible D match to TRBD1 (5 bases). The V end lost 1 base, the J end lost 3 bases, and 18 bases lay between the germline ends. The V gene's germline CDR1 is SGHDN and CDR2 FVKESK. This CDR3 contains 17 residues. The CDR3 bases are TGTGCCAGCAGCCAAGGGGGCGGGTCCGAAAGACACTATGGCTACACCTTC. Encoded protein: CASSQGGGSERHYGYTF.

This clone has a single count. This chain links TRBV5-6 with TRBJ1-1; D ambiguous. Germline values: CDR1 SGHDT, CDR2 YYEEEE. The CDR3 is 16 residues long. V was trimmed by 1 base and J by 0 bases, leaving 13 bases between them. The CDR3 nucleotides read TGTGCCAGCAGCTTGATGGGGTCTCGGATGAACACTGAAGCTTTCTTT. It yields the protein CASSLMGSRMNTEAFF.

The gene calls are TRBV12-5 and TRBJ1-3, with D unresolved. Per the germline V gene, CDR1 is LGHNT and CDR2 is FRNRAP. V shed 2 bases and J shed 4 bases, with 15 bases lying between them. CDR3 length: 16 residues. CDR3 sequence reads: CASGLYYRTSGNTIYF. The CDR3 region has the DNA TGTGCTAGTGGTTTGTACTACCGGACGTCCGGAAACACCATATATTTT.

The chain recombines TRBV13 with TRBJ2-1, with D perhaps matching TRBD1 (6 bases). The ends were cut back, 6 bases at V and 7 bases at J, with 16 bases in the middle. Germline assignment: CDR1 PRHDT and CDR2 FYEKMQ (reference sequence). CDR3 length: 14 residues. This chain's CDR3 is CASSLGQGTNEQFF. The CDR3 DNA reads as TGTGCCAGCAGTCTCGGGCAGGGGACGAATGAGCAGTTCTTC.

The genes are TRBV5-1 and TRBJ2-7, with D maybe TRBD2 (6 bases). The V gene's germline CDR1 is SGHRS and CDR2 YFSETQ. V shed 0 bases and J shed 2 bases, with 15 bases lying between them. The CDR3 totals 16 residues. Written as DNA, the CDR3 is TGCGCCAGCAGCTTGGACCCTCGGGCGGGGACCTACGAGCAGTACTTC. Protein product: CASSLDPRAGTYEQYF.

V is TRBV5-6 and J is TRBJ2-5; D remains ambiguous. The germline V gene has CDR1 SGHDT and CDR2 YYEEEE. Trimming removed 4 bases from V and 0 bases from J, with 19 bases in between. The length of the CDR3 is 17 residues. The CDR3 sequence is CASSPAHSAEYQETQYF. The CDR3 coding sequence is TGTGCCAGCAGCCCGGCGCACTCCGCGGAGTACCAAGAGACCCAGTACTTC.

This clone was observed a handful of times. The rearrangement joins TRBV25-1 to TRBJ1-5; D uncertain. Germline CDR1 reads MGHDK; CDR2 reads SYGVNS. This CDR3 has 13 residues. Trimming shortened V by 1 base and J by 5 bases, and 6 bases separated the two germline ends. The CDR3 is CASSELGDQPQHF. CDR3 bases: TGTGCCAGCAGTGAATTGGGAGATCAGCCCCAGCATTTT.

V and J are TRBV6-1 and TRBJ2-2, with 9 nucleotides matching TRBD1. Germline CDR1 and CDR2: MNHNS and SASEGT. Trimming cost V 3 bases and J 2 bases; bases outside gene matches: 7. The CDR3 has 17 residues. CDR3 residues: CASSDRTGAFNTGELFF. The DNA of the CDR3 is TGTGCCAGCAGTGACAGGACAGGGGCTTTCAACACCGGGGAGCTGTTTTTT.

V is TRBV19 and J is TRBJ2-7; 8 bases fit TRBD1. Trimming cost V 1 base and J 2 bases; bases outside gene matches: 4. Germline loops: CDR1 LNHDA, CDR2 SQIVND (reference sequence). The length of the CDR3 is 15 residues. The CDR3 coding sequence is TGTGCCAGTAGTATAGGACAGGGGACCGCCTACGAGCAGTACTTC. Translated: CASSIGQGTAYEQYF. The whole variable domain, remainder taken from reference TRBV19 and TRBJ2-7, is DGGITQSPKYLFRKEGQNVTLSCEQNLNHDAMYWYRQDPGQGLRLIYYSQIVNDFQKGDIAEGYSVSREKKESFPLTVTSAQKNPTAFYLCASSIGQGTAYEQYFGPGTRLTVT.

The rearrangement joins TRBV13 to TRBJ2-2; the D gene is possibly TRBD1 (7 bases). The CDR3 totals 16 residues. V dropped 5 bases and J dropped 4 bases, with 17 bases sitting between them. Germline V lookup: CDR1 PRHDT, CDR2 FYEKMQ (reference sequence). CDR3 loop: CASSAGTETLTGELFF. The CDR3 DNA is TGTGCCAGCAGCGCGGGGACAGAGACTCTCACCGGGGAGCTGTTTTTT.

The CDR3 here is CASSLAPWTSATNNEQFF. For the CDR3, the DNA is TGTGCCAGCAGCTTAGCGCCCTGGACTAGCGCTACAAACAATGAGCAGTTCTTC. This chain connects TRBV7-7 to TRBJ2-1; 9 nucleotides agree with TRBD2. Trimming at V came to 0 bases and at J to 5 bases, leaving 11 bases not matched to a gene. The CDR3 has 18 residues. Germline V CDR1 and CDR2: SSHAT, FNYEAQ (reference sequence).

V gene TRBV27 combines with J gene TRBJ1-1; tentatively, D is TRBD1 (5 bases). Germline CDR1 and CDR2: MNHEY and SMNVEV (reference sequence). V shed 4 bases and J shed 5 bases, with 17 bases lying between them. The CDR3 is 15 residues long. The CDR3 reads CASSSAAGRGTEAFF. DNA of the CDR3: TGTGCCAGCAGTTCCGCGGCGGGTAGGGGAACTGAAGCTTTCTTT.

The chain links TRBV7-9 to TRBJ2-7, with TRBD1 identical over 11 bases. The V and J ends lost 4 bases and 3 bases, in that order; junction bases with no gene match: 11. The germline V gene has CDR1 SEHNR and CDR2 FQNEAQ (reference sequence). The CDR3 is 17 residues long. The CDR3 here is CASSSTVPDRGLYEQYF. The CDR3 DNA sequence: TGTGCCAGCAGCTCCACCGTCCCGGACAGGGGGCTCTACGAGCAGTACTTC.

This chain links TRBV6-5 with TRBJ1-1; D unresolved. V was clipped by 2 bases and J by 0 bases, with 10 bases between them. The CDR3 totals 15 residues. CDR1 is MNHEY and CDR2 is SVGAGI in the germline V gene. The CDR3 DNA is TGTGCCAGCAGTTACCGAGACGGATTGAACACTGAAGCTTTCTTT. This translates into CASSYRDGLNTEAFF.